A selection of T cell receptor gamma chains follows, all from one sample in a study of gamma-delta T cells after stem cell transplantation. TCRdb called clones anew from the RT-PCR reads with CATT. The repertoire consists of 1,800 or so gamma-chain clones, with approximately 2% occurring once and the leading ten covering 30% to 45%. Sequenced material: gamma-delta T cells. All receptors derive from a human donor. It is not recorded whose cells these are; they may come from a transplant donor. The CDR3 runs from the conserved cysteine through the conserved F or W. Expanded clones get a size class; other rows say once, few or many, or leave the size out.

v_gene	abundance	j_gene	CDR3aa	CDR3nt
TRGV9	medium-sized	TRGJP	CALWVPRGELGKKIKVF	TGTGCCTTGTGGGTTCCCCGGGGAGAGTTGGGCAAAAAAATCAAGGTATTT
TRGV4	.	TRGJ1/TRGJ2	CATWDGPPHYYKKLF	TGTGCCACCTGGGATGGGCCCCCCCATTATTATAAGAAACTCTTT
TRGV3	few	TRGJ1/TRGJ2	CATWVRPDYKKLF	TGTGCCACCTGGGTCAGGCCAGATTATAAGAAACTCTTT
TRGV9	medium-sized	TRGJP	CALWEVERELGKKIKVF	TGTGCCTTGTGGGAGGTGGAACGAGAGTTGGGCAAAAAAATCAAGGTATTT
TRGV9	large	TRGJP	CALWDTELGKKIKVF	TGTGCCTTGTGGGATACAGAGTTGGGCAAAAAAATCAAGGTATTT
TRGV8	.	TRGJ1/TRGJ2	CAVCPYKKLF	TGTGCCGTGTGTCCTTATAAGAAACTCTTT
TRGV9	medium-sized	TRGJ1/TRGJ2	CALWEFPYYKKLF	TGTGCCTTGTGGGAGTTCCCGTATTATAAGAAACTCTTT
TRGV3	medium-sized	TRGJ1/TRGJ2	CATWDGNYYKKLF	TGTGCCACCTGGGACGGTAATTATTATAAGAAACTCTTT
TRGV2	medium-sized	TRGJP1	CATWQLDTTGWFKIF	TGTGCCACCTGGCAACTTGATACCACTGGTTGGTTCAAGATATTT
TRGV2	medium-sized	TRGJ1/TRGJ2	CATWDGVYYKKLF	TGTGCCACCTGGGACGGCGTTTATTATAAGAAACTCTTT
TRGV9	medium-sized	TRGJP	CALWEYQELGKKIKVF	TGTGCCTTGTGGGAGTACCAAGAGTTGGGCAAAAAAATCAAGGTATTT
TRGV8	large	TRGJ1/TRGJ2	CATWGLNYYKKLF	TGTGCCACCTGGGGCCTGAATTATTATAAGAAACTCTTT
TRGV9	medium-sized	TRGJP	CALWEVLKELGKKIKVF	TGTGCCTTGTGGGAGGTGCTGAAAGAGTTGGGCAAAAAAATCAAGGTATTT
TRGV2	medium-sized	TRGJ1/TRGJ2	CATWDGPFYYKKLF	TGTGCCACCTGGGACGGGCCGTTTTATTATAAGAAACTCTTT
TRGV9	few	TRGJ1/TRGJ2	CALWETYKKLF	TGTGCCTTGTGGGAGACATATAAGAAACTCTTT
TRGV9	medium-sized	TRGJP	CALWEGTQELGKKIKVF	TGTGCCTTGTGGGAGGGAACCCAAGAGTTGGGCAAAAAAATCAAGGTATTT
TRGV9	medium-sized	TRGJ1/TRGJ2	CALWETFNYYKKLF	TGTGCCTTGTGGGAGACCTTCAATTATTATAAGAAACTCTTT
TRGV9	medium-sized	TRGJP	CALWGDSRELGKKIKVF	TGTGCCTTGTGGGGGGACTCTCGTGAGTTGGGCAAAAAAATCAAGGTATTT
TRGV9	medium-sized	TRGJP	CALWGELGKKIKVF	TGTGCCTTGTGGGGAGAGTTGGGCAAAAAAATCAAGGTATTT
TRGV9	.	TRGJ1/TRGJ2	CALWEVFHYYKKLF	TGTGCCTTGTGGGAGGTATTTCATTATTATAAGAAACTCTTT
TRGV9	medium-sized	TRGJP	CALWEVDTLGKKIKVF	TGTGCCTTGTGGGAGGTTGATACGTTGGGCAAAAAAATCAAGGTATTT
TRGV9	.	TRGJP	CALWEVSRGQELGKKIKVF	TGTGCCTTGTGGGAGGTTAGTCGGGGACAAGAGTTGGGCAAAAAAATCAAGGTATTT
TRGV9	large	TRGJP	CALWGGELGKKIKVF	TGTGCCTTGTGGGGTGGAGAGTTGGGCAAAAAAATCAAGGTATTT
TRGV2	medium-sized	TRGJ1/TRGJ2	CATWDGPNKKLF	TGTGCCACCTGGGACGGACCGAATAAGAAACTCTTT
TRGV3	few	TRGJ1/TRGJ2	CATWDTYGDYYKKLF	TGTGCCACCTGGGACACCTATGGGGATTATTATAAGAAACTCTTT
TRGV9	few	TRGJP	CALREGLGKKIKVF	TGTGCCTTGCGGGAGGGTTTGGGCAAAAAAATCAAGGTATTT
TRGV9	.	TRGJP	CALWTEELGKKIKVF	TGTGCCTTGTGGACTGAGGAGTTGGGCAAAAAAATCAAGGTATTT
TRGV9	medium-sized	TRGJ1/TRGJ2	CALWEGTNYYKKLF	TGTGCCTTGTGGGAGGGGACAAATTATTATAAGAAACTCTTT
TRGV2	medium-sized	TRGJ1/TRGJ2	CATWDGYKKLF	TGTGCCACCTGGGACGGCTATAAGAAACTCTTT
TRGV9	medium-sized	TRGJP	CALWEVEELGKKIKVF	TGTGCCTTGTGGGAGGTTGAAGAGTTGGGCAAAAAAATCAAGGTATTT
TRGV9	medium-sized	TRGJP	CALWEVTPFGLGKKIKVF	TGTGCCTTGTGGGAGGTGACCCCTTTCGGGCTGGGCAAAAAAATCAAGGTATTT
TRGV9	medium-sized	TRGJP	CALWEKSSKLGKKIKVF	TGTGCCTTGTGGGAGAAGAGCTCGAAGTTGGGCAAAAAAATCAAGGTATTT
TRGV9	medium-sized	TRGJ1/TRGJ2	CALWEPPRRYYKKLF	TGTGCCTTGTGGGAGCCCCCAAGAAGATATTATAAGAAACTCTTT
TRGV2	medium-sized	TRGJ1/TRGJ2	CATWEGGLYYKKLF	TGTGCCACCTGGGAGGGGGGGCTTTATTATAAGAAACTCTTT
TRGV9	large	TRGJP	CALWEVISELGKKIKVF	TGTGCCTTGTGGGAGGTAATATCGGAGTTGGGCAAAAAAATCAAGGTATTT